The source of this T cell receptor (beta chain) is a study of Ad26.COV2.S vaccination and SARS-CoV-2 variants. The V end was cut by 6 bases, the J end by 7 bases, with 9 bases between. There are 10 residues in the CDR3. The germline V gene encodes CDR1 SQVTM and CDR2 ANQGSEA. Assay used: immunoSEQ multiplex PCR; TCRdb lists only in-frame clones, some missing. The sample records some 480,000 clones, 70% to 90% being singletons. Regarding treatment: roughly 20 received Ad26.COV2.S at low or high dose, single or two shots; several received placebo; per-sample allocation not given. Day 63 following the first vaccine or placebo injection was when the samples were taken.

V is TRBV29-1 and J is TRBJ1-1, with D unresolved. This receptor was obtained from a person aged 18-60 years who received the Ad26.COV2.S COVID-19 vaccine or a placebo. The input for sequencing was peripheral blood, taken in a trial of Ad26.COV2.S vaccine versus placebo. The CDR3 sequence: CSVRLVEAFF. The CDR3 DNA reads TGCAGCGTGCGGCTTGTTGAAGCTTTCTTT.